A selection of T cell receptor beta chains follows, all from one sample in a study of T cells in Graves' hyperthyroidism and ophthalmopathy. Each CDR3 protein gets one entry after TCRdb re-called the multiplex PCR reads with MiXCR. The sample has hundreds of thousands of distinct CDR3 sequences; approximately 18% are singletons. Sequencing was performed on blood. The source of these receptors is a woman aged 45-65 years with Graves' hyperthyroidism that later progressed to Graves' ophthalmopathy. The CDR3 runs from the conserved cysteine through the conserved F or W. The D gene is left open where the match is weak. Size is omitted from some rows. Given values are once, few, many or a class for expanded clones.

D gene: NA
V gene: TRBV11-3
J gene: TRBJ1-3
clone size: few
CDR3 protein: CASSLGDTGTGNTIYF
CDR3 DNA: TGTGCCAGCAGCTTAGGAGACACCGGTACTGGAAACACCATATATTTT

D gene: NA
V gene: TRBV14
J gene: TRBJ1-6
clone size: NA
CDR3 protein: CASSLGRGLALHF
CDR3 DNA: TGTGCCAGCAGCCTCGGCAGAGGGCTGGCCCTCCACTTT

D gene: NA
V gene: TRBV6-1
J gene: TRBJ1-2
clone size: many
CDR3 protein: CASSEAIWQGDYGYTF
CDR3 DNA: TGTGCCAGCAGTGAAGCGATTTGGCAGGGAGACTATGGCTACACCTTC

D gene: NA
V gene: TRBV6-6
J gene: TRBJ1-5
clone size: NA
CDR3 protein: CASSYIGTRGRSNQPQHF
CDR3 DNA: TGTGCCAGCAGTTACATCGGGACTCGGGGAAGGAGCAATCAGCCCCAGCATTTT

D gene: TRBD1
V gene: TRBV11-1
J gene: TRBJ2-1
clone size: many
CDR3 protein: CASSLGTGEHEQFF
CDR3 DNA: TGTGCCAGCAGCCTAGGGACAGGGGAACATGAGCAGTTCTTC

D gene: NA
V gene: TRBV6-1
J gene: TRBJ1-2
clone size: few
CDR3 protein: CATHLDNSGYGYTF
CDR3 DNA: TGTGCCACCCACCTTGACAACAGCGGCTATGGCTACACCTTC

D gene: NA
V gene: TRBV20-1
J gene: TRBJ1-1
clone size: many
CDR3 protein: CSAREGYTEAFF
CDR3 DNA: TGCAGTGCTAGAGAGGGATATACTGAAGCTTTCTTT

D gene: NA
V gene: TRBV11-2
J gene: TRBJ2-5
clone size: many
CDR3 protein: CASSFPRPSGPETQYF
CDR3 DNA: TGTGCCAGCAGCTTTCCCCGGCCGAGCGGGCCCGAGACCCAGTACTTC

D gene: NA
V gene: TRBV18
J gene: TRBJ2-1
clone size: NA
CDR3 protein: CATTKRESNFNEQFF
CDR3 DNA: TGTGCCACCACCAAAAGAGAATCTAATTTTAATGAGCAGTTCTTC

D gene: TRBD2
V gene: TRBV29-1
J gene: TRBJ2-3
clone size: few
CDR3 protein: CSVVPGTSGDTQYF
CDR3 DNA: TGCAGCGTTGTGCCCGGGACTAGCGGAGATACGCAGTATTTT

D gene: TRBD2
V gene: TRBV7-9
J gene: TRBJ2-2
clone size: few
CDR3 protein: CASSLGTSGGANTGELFF
CDR3 DNA: TGTGCCAGCAGCCTCGGGACTAGCGGGGGGGCGAACACCGGGGAGCTGTTTTTT

D gene: NA
V gene: TRBV12-3/TRBV12-4
J gene: TRBJ2-1
clone size: few
CDR3 protein: CASRNQVGGYNEQFF
CDR3 DNA: TGTGCCAGCAGAAATCAGGTGGGGGGTTACAATGAGCAGTTCTTC

D gene: NA
V gene: TRBV27
J gene: TRBJ1-4
clone size: NA
CDR3 protein: CASSLRFARGEKLFF
CDR3 DNA: TGTGCCAGCAGTTTAAGGTTTGCGAGGGGTGAAAAACTGTTTTTT

D gene: NA
V gene: TRBV6-9
J gene: TRBJ1-5
clone size: NA
CDR3 protein: CASSYYPDRQNQPQHF
CDR3 DNA: TGTGCCAGCAGTTACTATCCGGACAGACAAAATCAGCCCCAGCATTTT

D gene: TRBD1
V gene: TRBV19
J gene: TRBJ1-5
clone size: NA
CDR3 protein: CASSMSRDRGPHQPQHF
CDR3 DNA: TGTGCCAGTAGTATGTCCCGGGACAGGGGACCCCATCAGCCCCAGCATTTT

D gene: NA
V gene: TRBV6-5
J gene: TRBJ2-1
clone size: NA
CDR3 protein: CASSYSQVLNEQFF
CDR3 DNA: TGTGCCAGCAGTTACTCCCAAGTCCTGAATGAGCAGTTCTTC

D gene: NA
V gene: TRBV6-1
J gene: TRBJ1-1
clone size: NA
CDR3 protein: CASTRQQNTEAFF
CDR3 DNA: TGTGCCAGCACCAGACAGCAGAACACTGAAGCTTTCTTT

D gene: TRBD1
V gene: TRBV7-8
J gene: TRBJ2-1
clone size: NA
CDR3 protein: CASSEGQGAGEQFF
CDR3 DNA: TGTGCCAGCAGCGAAGGACAGGGGGCTGGTGAGCAGTTCTTC

D gene: NA
V gene: TRBV14
J gene: TRBJ2-3
clone size: few
CDR3 protein: CASSLIQGRDTQYF
CDR3 DNA: TGTGCCAGCAGCTTAATACAGGGAAGGGATACGCAGTATTTT

D gene: NA
V gene: TRBV5-8
J gene: TRBJ1-1
clone size: NA
CDR3 protein: CASSEGFNTEAFF
CDR3 DNA: TGTGCCAGCAGCGAGGGGTTTAACACTGAAGCTTTCTTT

D gene: NA
V gene: TRBV9
J gene: TRBJ1-1
clone size: NA
CDR3 protein: CASSVSSGGGTEAFF
CDR3 DNA: TGTGCCAGCAGCGTATCGTCGGGGGGGGGCACTGAAGCTTTCTTT

D gene: TRBD2
V gene: TRBV3-1
J gene: TRBJ2-3
clone size: NA
CDR3 protein: CASSIYLTSGGSDTQYF
CDR3 DNA: TGTGCCAGCAGCATCTACTTGACTAGCGGGGGGTCAGATACGCAGTATTTT

D gene: TRBD1
V gene: TRBV28
J gene: TRBJ2-5
clone size: NA
CDR3 protein: CASSPDRGRGHYLQETQYF
CDR3 DNA: TGTGCCAGCAGTCCCGACAGGGGGCGCGGTCATTACCTCCAAGAGACCCAGTACTTC

D gene: TRBD2
V gene: TRBV20-1
J gene: TRBJ2-7
clone size: many
CDR3 protein: CSATDYSGLPTYEQYF
CDR3 DNA: TGCAGTGCTACAGACTATAGCGGGCTACCAACCTACGAGCAGTACTTC

D gene: TRBD1
V gene: TRBV6-1
J gene: TRBJ1-2
clone size: many
CDR3 protein: CASSERTGGYGYTF
CDR3 DNA: TGTGCCAGCAGTGAACGGACAGGGGGCTATGGCTACACCTTC

D gene: TRBD2
V gene: TRBV7-9
J gene: TRBJ2-3
clone size: few
CDR3 protein: CASSLPGLAGGRVEADTQYF
CDR3 DNA: TGTGCCAGCAGCTTGCCGGGACTAGCGGGGGGTCGGGTCGAAGCAGATACGCAGTATTTT

D gene: TRBD2
V gene: TRBV6-6
J gene: TRBJ2-7
clone size: NA
CDR3 protein: CASSYSMSSGGQAYEQYF
CDR3 DNA: TGTGCCAGCAGTTACTCGATGTCTAGCGGGGGCCAAGCCTACGAGCAGTACTTC

D gene: TRBD2
V gene: TRBV11-2
J gene: TRBJ2-5
clone size: few
CDR3 protein: CASSPPLAEQETQYF
CDR3 DNA: TGTGCCAGCAGCCCCCCACTAGCGGAACAAGAGACCCAGTACTTC

D gene: NA
V gene: TRBV7-9
J gene: TRBJ2-3
clone size: NA
CDR3 protein: CASSLNQPTDTQYF
CDR3 DNA: TGTGCCAGCAGCTTAAATCAGCCCACAGATACGCAGTATTTT

D gene: NA
V gene: TRBV29-1
J gene: TRBJ2-2
clone size: NA
CDR3 protein: CSVGQPNTGELFF
CDR3 DNA: TGCAGCGTTGGACAGCCGAACACCGGGGAGCTGTTTTTT

D gene: NA
V gene: TRBV6-2/TRBV6-3
J gene: TRBJ2-1
clone size: once
CDR3 protein: CAISTRAYDEQFF
CDR3 DNA: TGTGCCATCTCGACCCGAGCCTACGATGAGCAGTTCTTC

D gene: TRBD1
V gene: TRBV7-3
J gene: TRBJ1-1
clone size: many
CDR3 protein: CASSLGQHNTEAFF
CDR3 DNA: TGTGCCAGCAGCTTGGGACAGCATAACACTGAAGCTTTCTTT

D gene: NA
V gene: TRBV20-1
J gene: TRBJ1-4
clone size: NA
CDR3 protein: CSAAPLDPATNEKLFF
CDR3 DNA: TGCAGTGCTGCCCCCCTTGACCCGGCAACTAATGAAAAACTGTTTTTT

D gene: NA
V gene: TRBV11-3
J gene: TRBJ2-1
clone size: many
CDR3 protein: CASSPRTMSNEQFF
CDR3 DNA: TGTGCCAGCAGCCCCAGGACTATGAGTAATGAGCAGTTCTTC

D gene: NA
V gene: TRBV7-2
J gene: TRBJ2-5
clone size: few
CDR3 protein: CASSLALETQYF
CDR3 DNA: TGTGCCAGCAGCTTAGCGCTGGAGACCCAGTACTTC

D gene: NA
V gene: TRBV6-2/TRBV6-3
J gene: TRBJ2-7
clone size: many
CDR3 protein: CASSYSFEQYF
CDR3 DNA: TGTGCCAGCAGTTACTCCTTCGAGCAGTACTTC

D gene: TRBD2
V gene: TRBV5-8
J gene: TRBJ2-3
clone size: few
CDR3 protein: CASSSTSGGTTDTQYF
CDR3 DNA: TGTGCCAGCAGCTCTACTAGCGGGGGGACCACAGATACGCAGTATTTT

D gene: NA
V gene: TRBV27
J gene: TRBJ2-3
clone size: few
CDR3 protein: CASSSLGWSLQGRTDTQYF
CDR3 DNA: TGTGCCAGCAGTTCCCTCGGGTGGTCCTTACAGGGCCGCACAGATACGCAGTATTTT

D gene: NA
V gene: TRBV5-6
J gene: TRBJ2-1
clone size: once
CDR3 protein: CASSLEDSLNEQFF
CDR3 DNA: TGTGCCAGCAGCTTGGAGGACAGCCTCAATGAGCAGTTCTTC

D gene: NA
V gene: TRBV6-4
J gene: TRBJ1-2
clone size: NA
CDR3 protein: CASSATGTDPYGYTF
CDR3 DNA: TGTGCCAGCAGTGCAACCGGGACCGACCCCTATGGCTACACCTTC

D gene: NA
V gene: TRBV20-1
J gene: TRBJ1-2
clone size: many
CDR3 protein: CSARVEGGYTF
CDR3 DNA: TGCAGTGCTAGGGTGGAGGGTGGCTACACCTTC

D gene: NA
V gene: TRBV6-1
J gene: TRBJ1-2
clone size: NA
CDR3 protein: CASSGAGTDPYGYTF
CDR3 DNA: TGTGCCAGCAGTGGGGCGGGGACGGACCCCTATGGCTACACCTTC

D gene: TRBD1
V gene: TRBV7-2
J gene: TRBJ1-2
clone size: many
CDR3 protein: CASSSDRGVYGYTF
CDR3 DNA: TGTGCCAGCAGCTCCGACAGGGGCGTCTATGGCTACACCTTC

D gene: NA
V gene: TRBV30
J gene: TRBJ1-2
clone size: few
CDR3 protein: CAWDRHNYGYTF
CDR3 DNA: TGTGCCTGGGACAGGCACAACTATGGCTACACCTTC

D gene: NA
V gene: TRBV28
J gene: TRBJ1-5
clone size: many
CDR3 protein: CASSPNRGRSNQPQHF
CDR3 DNA: TGTGCCAGCAGTCCCAACCGGGGTCGTAGCAATCAGCCCCAGCATTTT

D gene: TRBD1
V gene: TRBV20-1
J gene: TRBJ1-6
clone size: NA
CDR3 protein: CSASGQGGNSPLHF
CDR3 DNA: TGCAGTGCTAGCGGACAGGGGGGGAATTCACCCCTCCACTTT

D gene: NA
V gene: TRBV2
J gene: TRBJ2-7
clone size: many
CDR3 protein: CASSEGQLYAYEQYF
CDR3 DNA: TGTGCCAGCAGTGAAGGACAGCTTTACGCCTACGAGCAGTACTTC

D gene: NA
V gene: TRBV20-1
J gene: TRBJ1-1
clone size: NA
CDR3 protein: CSAPGNMNTEAFF
CDR3 DNA: TGCAGTGCGCCCGGGAACATGAACACTGAAGCTTTCTTT

D gene: NA
V gene: TRBV7-6
J gene: TRBJ2-3
clone size: NA
CDR3 protein: CASSLVQGSPTDTQYF
CDR3 DNA: TGTGCCAGCAGCTTAGTTCAGGGATCTCCCACAGATACGCAGTATTTT

D gene: TRBD2
V gene: TRBV20-1
J gene: TRBJ2-3
clone size: many
CDR3 protein: CSARDPERGTTDTQYF
CDR3 DNA: TGCAGTGCTAGAGATCCGGAGCGGGGGACCACAGATACGCAGTATTTT